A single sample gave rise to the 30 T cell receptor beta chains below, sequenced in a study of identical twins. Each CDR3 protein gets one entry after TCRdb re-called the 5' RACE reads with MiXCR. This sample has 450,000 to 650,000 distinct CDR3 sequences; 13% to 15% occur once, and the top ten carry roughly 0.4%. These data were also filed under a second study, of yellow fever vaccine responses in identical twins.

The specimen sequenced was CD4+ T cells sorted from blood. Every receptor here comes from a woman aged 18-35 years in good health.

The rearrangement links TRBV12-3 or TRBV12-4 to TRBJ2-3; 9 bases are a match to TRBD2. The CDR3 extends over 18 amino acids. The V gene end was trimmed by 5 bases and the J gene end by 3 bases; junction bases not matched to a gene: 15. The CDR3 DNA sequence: TGTGCCAGCAGTCCCCCCGCCGGGCTAGCGGGACCTACAGATACGCAGTATTTT. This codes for CASSPPAGLAGPTDTQYF.

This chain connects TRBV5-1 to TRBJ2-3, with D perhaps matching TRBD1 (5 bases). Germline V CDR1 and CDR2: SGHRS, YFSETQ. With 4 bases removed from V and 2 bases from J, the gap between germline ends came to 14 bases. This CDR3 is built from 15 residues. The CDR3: CASSKPGPSTDTQYF. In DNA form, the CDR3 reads TGCGCCAGCAGCAAACCAGGGCCTTCCACAGATACGCAGTATTTT.

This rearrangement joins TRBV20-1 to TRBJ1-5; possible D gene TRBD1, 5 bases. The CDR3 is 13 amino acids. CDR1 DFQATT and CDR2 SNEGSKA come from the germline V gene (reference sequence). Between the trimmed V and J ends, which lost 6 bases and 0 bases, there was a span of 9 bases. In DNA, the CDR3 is TGCAGTGCCGTAGGGACTAGCAATCAGCCCCAGCATTTT. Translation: CSAVGTSNQPQHF.

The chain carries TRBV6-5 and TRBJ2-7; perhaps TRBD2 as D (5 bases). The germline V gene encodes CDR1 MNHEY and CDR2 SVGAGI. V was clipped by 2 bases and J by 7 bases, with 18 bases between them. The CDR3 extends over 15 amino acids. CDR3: CASSYPDLSTGEQYF. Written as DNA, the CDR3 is TGTGCCAGCAGTTACCCGGACCTATCAACGGGGGAGCAGTACTTC.

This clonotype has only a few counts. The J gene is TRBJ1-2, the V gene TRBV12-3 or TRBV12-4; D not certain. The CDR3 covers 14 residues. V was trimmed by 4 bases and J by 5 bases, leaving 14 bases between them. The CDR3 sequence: CASSYTPGRYGYTF. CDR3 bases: TGTGCCAGCAGTTATACTCCCGGGAGATATGGCTACACCTTC.

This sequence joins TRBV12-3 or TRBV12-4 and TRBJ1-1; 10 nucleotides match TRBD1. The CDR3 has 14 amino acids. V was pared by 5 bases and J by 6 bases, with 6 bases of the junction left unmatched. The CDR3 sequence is CASSMTGGIAEAFF. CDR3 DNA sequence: TGTGCCAGCAGTATGACAGGGGGCATCGCTGAAGCTTTCTTT.

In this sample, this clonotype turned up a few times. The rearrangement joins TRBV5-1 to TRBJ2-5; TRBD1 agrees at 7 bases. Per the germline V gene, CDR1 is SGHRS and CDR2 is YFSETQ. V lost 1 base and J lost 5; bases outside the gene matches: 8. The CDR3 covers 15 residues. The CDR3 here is CASSLTGAVMETQYF. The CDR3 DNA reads TGCGCCAGCAGCTTGACAGGGGCAGTAATGGAGACCCAGTACTTC.

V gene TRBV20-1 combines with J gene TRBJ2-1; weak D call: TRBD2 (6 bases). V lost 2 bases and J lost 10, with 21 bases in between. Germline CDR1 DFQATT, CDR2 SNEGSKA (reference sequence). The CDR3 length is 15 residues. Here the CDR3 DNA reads TGCAGTGCTAGACGGCGGGGAAATCTACAAGGAGAGCAGTTCTTC. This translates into CSARRRGNLQGEQFF.

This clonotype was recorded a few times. The DNA for the CDR3 is TGCAGCGTTGAGCCCCTGGGAGGAGGGGGCTACACCTTC. Protein sequence: CSVEPLGGGGYTF. V usage is TRBV29-1 and J usage is TRBJ1-2; D remains unclear. The CDR3 sequence is 13 residues long. Germline assignment: CDR1 SQVTM and CDR2 ANQGSEA. V was shortened by 3 bases and J by 8 bases, with 16 bases between the two germline ends.

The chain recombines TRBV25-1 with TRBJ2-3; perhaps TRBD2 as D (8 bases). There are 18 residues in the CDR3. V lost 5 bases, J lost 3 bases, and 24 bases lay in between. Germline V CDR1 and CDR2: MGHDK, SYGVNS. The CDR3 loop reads CASSRGGLAGGPTDTQYF. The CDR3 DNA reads TGTGCCAGCAGTCGAGGGGGCCTGGCGGGAGGTCCAACAGATACGCAGTATTTT.

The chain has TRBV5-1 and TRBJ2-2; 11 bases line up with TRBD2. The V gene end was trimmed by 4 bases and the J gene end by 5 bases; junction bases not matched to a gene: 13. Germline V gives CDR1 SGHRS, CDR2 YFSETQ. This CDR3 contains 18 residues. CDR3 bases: TGCGCCAGCAGCACGCAACCCGGGACTAGCGGTGTGACCGGGGAGCTGTTTTTT. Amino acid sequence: CASSTQPGTSGVTGELFF.

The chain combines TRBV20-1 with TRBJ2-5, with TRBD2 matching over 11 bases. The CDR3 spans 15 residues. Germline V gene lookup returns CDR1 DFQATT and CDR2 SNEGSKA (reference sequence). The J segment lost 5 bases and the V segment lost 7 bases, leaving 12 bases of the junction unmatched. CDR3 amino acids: CSVEPGLAVYETQYF. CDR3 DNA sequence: TGCAGTGTCGAACCGGGACTAGCGGTTTATGAGACCCAGTACTTC.

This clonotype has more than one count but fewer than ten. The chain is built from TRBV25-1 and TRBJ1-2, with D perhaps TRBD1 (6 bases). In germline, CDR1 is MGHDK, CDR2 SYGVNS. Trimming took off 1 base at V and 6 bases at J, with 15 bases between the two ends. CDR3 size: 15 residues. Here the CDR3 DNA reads TGTGCCAGCAGTGAATTAGGACAGTCCTCCGATGGCTACACCTTC. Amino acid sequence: CASSELGQSSDGYTF.

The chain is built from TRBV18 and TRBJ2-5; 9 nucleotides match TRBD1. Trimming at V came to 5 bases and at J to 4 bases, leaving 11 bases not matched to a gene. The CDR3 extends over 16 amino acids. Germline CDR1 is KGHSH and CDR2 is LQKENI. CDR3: CASSIFTLQGAETQYF. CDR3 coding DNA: TGTGCCAGCTCAATCTTCACACTACAGGGGGCAGAGACCCAGTACTTC.

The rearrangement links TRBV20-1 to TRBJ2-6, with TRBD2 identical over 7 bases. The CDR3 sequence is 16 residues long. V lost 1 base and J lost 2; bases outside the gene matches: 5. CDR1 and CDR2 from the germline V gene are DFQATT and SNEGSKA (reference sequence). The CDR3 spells CSARAHGGAGANVLTF. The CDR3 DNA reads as TGCAGTGCTAGAGCCCATGGGGGGGCTGGGGCCAACGTCCTGACTTTC.

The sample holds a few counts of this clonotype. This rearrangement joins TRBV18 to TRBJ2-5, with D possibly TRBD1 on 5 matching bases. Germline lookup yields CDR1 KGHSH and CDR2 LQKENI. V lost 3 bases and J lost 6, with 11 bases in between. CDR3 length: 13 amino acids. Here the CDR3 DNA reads TGTGCCAGCTCACCGGGGCCCCCCAAGACCCAGTACTTC. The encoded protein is CASSPGPPKTQYF.

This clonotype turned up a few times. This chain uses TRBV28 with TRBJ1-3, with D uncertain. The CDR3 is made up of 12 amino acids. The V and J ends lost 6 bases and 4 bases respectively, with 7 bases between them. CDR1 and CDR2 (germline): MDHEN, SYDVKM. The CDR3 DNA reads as TGTGCCAGCAGGATTCAAGGAAACACCATATATTTT. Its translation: CASRIQGNTIYF.

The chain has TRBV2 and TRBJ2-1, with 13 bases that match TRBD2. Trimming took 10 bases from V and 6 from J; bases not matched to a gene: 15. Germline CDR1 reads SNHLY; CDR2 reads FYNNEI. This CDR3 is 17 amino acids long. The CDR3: CAISPTRTSGRANEQFF. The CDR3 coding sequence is TGTGCCATCAGCCCCACCCGTACTAGCGGGAGGGCCAATGAGCAGTTCTTC.

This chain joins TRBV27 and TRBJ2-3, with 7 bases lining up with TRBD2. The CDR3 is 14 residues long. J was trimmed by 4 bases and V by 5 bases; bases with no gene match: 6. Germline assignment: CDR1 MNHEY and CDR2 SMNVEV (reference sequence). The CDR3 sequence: CASSPQRGADTQYF. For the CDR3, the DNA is TGTGCCAGCAGTCCCCAGCGGGGCGCAGATACGCAGTATTTT.

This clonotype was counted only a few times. The CDR3 coding sequence is TGTGCCAGCAAAAGACAGGGAGGATCCTACGAGCAGTACTTC. It specifies CASKRQGGSYEQYF. The J gene is TRBJ2-7, the V gene TRBV2; D perhaps matches TRBD1 (7 bases). The CDR3 length is 14 residues. In germline, CDR1 is SNHLY, CDR2 FYNNEI. V was clipped by 7 bases and J by 1 base, with 14 bases between them.

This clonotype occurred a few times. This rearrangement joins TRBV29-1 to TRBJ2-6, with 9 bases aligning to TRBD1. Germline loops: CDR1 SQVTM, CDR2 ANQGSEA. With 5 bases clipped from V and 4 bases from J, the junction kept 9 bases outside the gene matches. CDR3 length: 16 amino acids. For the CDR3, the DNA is TGCAGCGTTCTTACAGGGGGCGCCGGGGGGGCCAACGTCCTGACTTTC. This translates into CSVLTGGAGGANVLTF.

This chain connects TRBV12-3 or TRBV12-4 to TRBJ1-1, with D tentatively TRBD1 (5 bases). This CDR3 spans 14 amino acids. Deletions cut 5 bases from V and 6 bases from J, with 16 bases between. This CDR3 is CASSPNVGRAEAFF. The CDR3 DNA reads TGTGCCAGCAGTCCTAATGTGGGGCGGGCTGAAGCTTTCTTT.

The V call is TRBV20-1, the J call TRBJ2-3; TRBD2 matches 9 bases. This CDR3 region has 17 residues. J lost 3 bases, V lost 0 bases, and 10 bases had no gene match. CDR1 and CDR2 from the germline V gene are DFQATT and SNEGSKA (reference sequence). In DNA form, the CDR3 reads TGCAGTGCTAGAGATTTAGGGGGTAGCGGGGGAACAGATACGCAGTATTTT. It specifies CSARDLGGSGGTDTQYF.

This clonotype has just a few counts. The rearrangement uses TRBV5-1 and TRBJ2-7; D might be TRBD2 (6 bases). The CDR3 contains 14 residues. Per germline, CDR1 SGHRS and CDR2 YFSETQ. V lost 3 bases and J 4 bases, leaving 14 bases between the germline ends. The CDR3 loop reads CASSSASDLYEQYF. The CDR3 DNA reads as TGCGCCAGCAGCTCGGCTAGCGATTTATACGAGCAGTACTTC.

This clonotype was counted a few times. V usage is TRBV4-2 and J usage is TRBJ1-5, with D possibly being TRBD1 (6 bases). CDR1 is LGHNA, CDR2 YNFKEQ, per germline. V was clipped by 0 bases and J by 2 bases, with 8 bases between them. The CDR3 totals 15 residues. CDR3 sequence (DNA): TGTGCCAGCAGCCAAGATGGGGGCGGCAATCAGCCCCAGCATTTT. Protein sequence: CASSQDGGGNQPQHF.

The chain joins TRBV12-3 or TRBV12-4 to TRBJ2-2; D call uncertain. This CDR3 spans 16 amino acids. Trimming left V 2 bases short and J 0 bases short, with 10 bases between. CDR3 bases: TGTGCCAGCAGTTTATATCGGAAATCGAACACCGGGGAGCTGTTTTTT. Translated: CASSLYRKSNTGELFF.

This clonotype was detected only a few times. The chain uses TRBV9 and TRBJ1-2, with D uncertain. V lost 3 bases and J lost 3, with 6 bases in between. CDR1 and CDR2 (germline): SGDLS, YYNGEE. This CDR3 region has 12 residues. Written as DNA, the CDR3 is TGTGCCAGCAGCGAAACTGACTATGGCTACACCTTC. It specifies CASSETDYGYTF.

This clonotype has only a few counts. The CDR3 protein is CARGGFGTEAFF. CDR3 in DNA: TGTGCCAGAGGGGGATTTGGTACTGAAGCTTTCTTT. This sequence joins TRBV2 and TRBJ1-1; D might be TRBD1 (6 bases). With 9 bases removed from V and 5 bases from J, the gap between germline ends came to 13 bases. CDR1 SNHLY and CDR2 FYNNEI come from the germline V gene. The length of the CDR3 is 12 residues.

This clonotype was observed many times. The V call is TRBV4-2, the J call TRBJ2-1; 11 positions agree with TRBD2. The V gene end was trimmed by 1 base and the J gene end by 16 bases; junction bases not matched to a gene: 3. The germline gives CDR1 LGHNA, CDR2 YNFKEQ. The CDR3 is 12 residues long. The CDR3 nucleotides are TGTGCCAGCAGCCAAGTAGCGGGGGGGTGTTTCTTC. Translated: CASSQVAGGCFF.

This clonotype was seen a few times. This CDR3 is CASSYSRWATEAFF. Here the CDR3 DNA reads TGTGCCAGCAGTTACTCGAGGTGGGCGACTGAAGCTTTCTTT. The rearrangement links TRBV6-2 or TRBV6-3 to TRBJ1-1; D call uncertain. This CDR3 has 14 amino acids. V dropped 0 bases and J dropped 5 bases, with 10 bases sitting between them. Germline V CDR1 and CDR2: MNHEY, SVGEGT.